The sequence of this TCR beta chain was determined in a study of cytomegalovirus exposure and HLA in healthy donors. PCR employed 60 Vbeta and 13 Jbeta primers. Using immunoSEQ multiplex PCR, the repertoire was profiled, and TCRdb retains in-frame clones only, with some absent. This repertoire comprises 40,000 or so clones; its ten largest clones make up 1% to 1.5%. Study observations and caveats: Listed as cytomegalovirus-associated were 164 TCR beta chains.

As regards this clone: The target antigen is unknown.

The CDR3 covers 13 residues. The V and J ends lost 6 bases and 8 bases respectively, with 19 bases between them. The germline V gene has CDR1 SQVTM and CDR2 ANQGSEA. The TCR comes from a young man in good health and CMV-seronegative. Sequencing used PBMCs. The chain has TRBV29-1 and TRBJ1-2; tentative D call: TRBD1 (6 bases). The CDR3 spells CSVTTGSRGGYTF. CDR3 bases: TGCAGCGTCACGACAGGTTCTAGGGGGGGCTACACCTTC.